The next 29 T cell receptor beta chains were all read from a single sample in a study of blood T cell repertoires in COVID-19. Sequencing was performed with immunoSEQ multiplex PCR; in TCRdb, only in-frame clones are kept and a portion is missing. The sample gives some 200,000 clones, 70% to 85% of which show up once; 13% is in the top ten. The sequenced sample consisted of peripheral blood. These receptors all come from a human donor in a cohort sampled during active COVID-19.

The CDR3 bases are TGTGCCAGCAGCCAATACGGGAGGGCCTACGAGCAGTACTTC. Protein: CASSQYGRAYEQYF. This chain uses TRBV14 with TRBJ2-7; TRBD2 matches 8 bases. The V gene's germline CDR1 is SGHDN and CDR2 FVKESK. V lost 2 bases, J lost 2 bases, and 2 bases stayed unmatched. The CDR3 has 14 amino acids.

The V call is TRBV18, the J call TRBJ1-4; D is possibly TRBD1 (6 bases). The length of the CDR3 is 19 residues. V lost 3 bases to trimming and J lost 8 bases, with 28 bases between them. Germline CDR1 KGHSH, CDR2 LQKENI. The CDR3 protein is CASSPQRDTTGKIGEKLFF. The DNA of the CDR3 is TGTGCCAGCTCACCCCAACGGGACACGACCGGGAAGATCGGGGAAAAACTGTTTTTT.

The chain's CDR3 is CASSQLMQGSGANVLTF. In nucleotides, the CDR3 is TGCGCCAGCAGCCAATTGATGCAGGGATCTGGGGCCAACGTCCTGACTTTC. V is TRBV4-1 and J is TRBJ2-6; a possible D gene is TRBD1 (5 bases). Germline CDR1 MGHRA, CDR2 YSYEKL. Trimming shortened V by 2 bases and J by 1 base, and 12 bases separated the two germline ends. The CDR3 is 17 amino acids.

This clone occurred a few times. This sequence joins TRBV15 and TRBJ2-5, with D maybe TRBD1 (6 bases). CDR1 LNHNV and CDR2 YYDKDF come from the germline V gene (reference sequence). The V end was cut by 0 bases, the J end by 7 bases, with 12 bases between. The CDR3 loop spans 14 amino acids. As DNA, the CDR3 is TGTGCCACCAGCAGAGACAGGGGTTCGGGGACCCAGTACTTC. It specifies CATSRDRGSGTQYF. Drawing the rest from reference TRBV15 and TRBJ2-5, the complete variable domain is DAMVIQNPRYQVTQFGKPVTLSCSQTLNHNVMYWYQQKSSQAPKLLFHYYDKDFNNEADTPDNFQSRRPNTSFCFLDIRSPGLGDTAMYLCATSRDRGSGTQYFGPGTRLLVL.

The V and J genes are TRBV5-1 and TRBJ2-1; TRBD2 matches at 7 bases. V lost 4 bases to trimming and J lost 9 bases; unmatched junction nucleotides: 16. The CDR3 is 16 amino acids. CDR1 is SGHRS and CDR2 is YFSETQ in the germline V gene. CDR3 sequence: CASSPRGVAGIVEQFF. CDR3 bases: TGCGCCAGCAGCCCCCGAGGGGTAGCGGGTATTGTTGAGCAGTTCTTC.

The V call is TRBV10-3, the J call TRBJ1-4; D unresolved. V lost 7 bases and J 4 bases, leaving 19 bases between the germline ends. Germline values: CDR1 ENHRY, CDR2 SYGVKD. The CDR3 contains 16 residues. CDR3 protein: CAINRRFPDINEKLFF. In DNA form, the CDR3 reads TGTGCCATCAATCGTCGATTTCCAGATATTAATGAAAAACTGTTTTTT.

This sequence joins TRBV7-2 and TRBJ1-5, with D unclear. CDR1 is SGHTA and CDR2 is FQGNSA in the germline V gene. The length of the CDR3 is 17 residues. Trimming stripped 5 bases from V and 3 bases from J, with 20 bases between. CDR3 in amino acids: CASSPPGAGIVNQPQHF. CDR3 in DNA: TGTGCCAGCAGCCCCCCTGGAGCGGGAATTGTCAATCAGCCCCAGCATTTT.

The chain has TRBV7-2 and TRBJ2-5; D is undetermined. Trimming stripped 5 bases from V and 6 bases from J, with 16 bases between. Germline lookup yields CDR1 SGHTA and CDR2 FQGNSA. The CDR3 is 14 amino acids. CDR3: CASSARVIEKTQYF. The CDR3 DNA reads TGTGCCAGCAGCGCTCGGGTGATTGAAAAGACCCAGTACTTC.

This clone has only a few counts. The chain links TRBV12-5 to TRBJ1-3, with D perhaps matching TRBD1 (5 bases). There are 16 residues in the CDR3. V was shortened by 0 bases and J by 2 bases, with 11 bases between the two germline ends. The V gene's germline CDR1 is LGHNT and CDR2 FRNRAP. The CDR3 coding sequence is TGTGCTAGTGGTTTGGTGGGGGGAAGGACTGGAAACACCATATATTTT. Its protein product is CASGLVGGRTGNTIYF.

This clone was observed once. The chain joins TRBV28 to TRBJ2-3; TRBD2 aligns across 10 bases. Germline trimming cut 3 bases from V and 6 bases from J; bases unmatched to any gene: 3. Germline V lookup: CDR1 MDHEN, CDR2 SYDVKM. This CDR3 region has 14 residues. The CDR3 DNA reads TGTGCCAGCAGTTTCCTAGCGGGAGCGGATACGCAGTATTTT. As protein: CASSFLAGADTQYF.

This sequence joins TRBV6-5 and TRBJ2-2; 7 bases match TRBD1. With V trimmed by 6 bases and J by 6 bases, 7 bases remained unmatched. Looked up from germline, CDR1 is MNHEY and CDR2 is SVGAGI. This CDR3 is 14 amino acids long. CDR3 in amino acids: CASRRQGSAGELFF. CDR3 coding DNA: TGTGCCAGCAGACGACAGGGTTCGGCCGGGGAGCTGTTTTTT.

J is TRBJ2-4 and V is TRBV5-4, with TRBD2 matching 12 bases. The V gene's germline CDR1 is SGHNT and CDR2 YYREEE (reference sequence). The V gene end was trimmed by 0 bases and the J gene end by 0 bases; junction bases not matched to a gene: 1. The CDR3 contains 17 residues. This chain's CDR3 is CASSLGGLAGAKNIQYF. The CDR3 nucleotides are TGTGCCAGCAGCTTGGGGGGACTAGCGGGAGCCAAAAACATTCAGTACTTC. The full variable domain, in which reference TRBV5-4 and TRBJ2-4 provide the parts outside the CDR3, is ETGVTQSPTHLIKTRGQQVTLRCSSQSGHNTVSWYQQALGQGPQFIFQYYREEENGRGNFPPRFSGLQFPNYSSELNVNALELDDSALYLCASSLGGLAGAKNIQYFGAGTRLSVL.

The CDR3 sequence: CASSGGASPGTGELFF. The CDR3 nucleotides are TGCGCCAGCAGCGGGGGGGCGTCCCCCGGCACCGGGGAGCTGTTTTTT. V usage is TRBV5-1 and J usage is TRBJ2-2, with D perhaps matching TRBD2 (7 bases). Germline V CDR1 and CDR2: SGHRS, YFSETQ. The length of the CDR3 is 16 residues. Trimming removed 4 bases from V and 4 bases from J, with 17 bases in between.

The rearrangement joins TRBV6-5 to TRBJ1-6; 10 bases are a match to TRBD1. This CDR3 is 15 amino acids long. Germline loops: CDR1 MNHEY, CDR2 SVGAGI. V lost 5 bases, J lost 6 bases, and 4 bases stayed unmatched. Written as DNA, the CDR3 is TGTGCCAGCAGTCCCCGGGACAGGGGTAATTCACCCCTCCACTTT. Translation gives CASSPRDRGNSPLHF.

V gene TRBV19 combines with J gene TRBJ2-1; no clear D gene. The V gene's germline CDR1 is LNHDA and CDR2 SQIVND (reference sequence). Trimming removed 5 bases at V and 3 bases at J, with 14 bases between. This CDR3 contains 15 residues. As DNA, the CDR3 is TGTGCCAGTAGTGCGCAATCGGTTATCTACAATGAGCAGTTCTTC. Translated, it gives CASSAQSVIYNEQFF.

The chain carries TRBV27 and TRBJ2-7; a possible D gene is TRBD1 (6 bases). V was cut by 2 bases and J by 4 bases, with 9 bases left in between. Germline V gene data show CDR1 as MNHEY and CDR2 as SMNVEV (reference sequence). The CDR3 is 13 amino acids. The CDR3: CASSLQGKYEQYF. In DNA, the CDR3 is TGTGCCAGCAGTTTACAGGGGAAGTACGAGCAGTACTTC.

The chain links TRBV19 to TRBJ2-1; tentatively, D is TRBD1 (6 bases). The CDR3 covers 14 residues. Trimming pared 4 bases from V and 8 bases from J, leaving 15 bases between. The V gene's germline CDR1 is LNHDA and CDR2 SQIVND (reference sequence). The CDR3 loop is CASSTPPGVDEQFF. Here the CDR3 DNA reads TGTGCCAGTAGTACCCCCCCAGGGGTCGATGAGCAGTTCTTC.

The V and J genes are TRBV3-1 (or the pseudogene TRBV3-2) and TRBJ1-2; 10 positions agree with TRBD1. With 6 bases clipped from V and 6 bases from J, the junction kept 7 bases outside the gene matches. The CDR3 contains 14 residues. Germline V gene data show CDR1 as LGHDT and CDR2 as YNNKEL (reference sequence). CDR3 sequence reads: CASSNRQGANGYTF. CDR3 nucleotides: TGTGCCAGCAGTAACAGACAGGGGGCGAATGGCTACACCTTC.

This chain uses TRBV12-3 or TRBV12-4 with TRBJ2-1, with TRBD1 matching 8 bases. The CDR3 length is 11 residues. The V gene end was trimmed by 5 bases and the J gene end by 9 bases; junction bases not matched to a gene: 0. The CDR3 is CASSDRGEQFF. Here the CDR3 DNA reads TGTGCCAGCAGTGACAGGGGTGAGCAGTTCTTC.

In its sample, this clone was seen once. The chain recombines TRBV28 with TRBJ2-6, with D possibly being TRBD1 (6 bases). Germline CDR1 and CDR2: MDHEN and SYDVKM. This CDR3 has 14 amino acids. V lost 7 bases to trimming and J lost 4 bases, with 11 bases between them. This CDR3 reads CASKTGQGANVLTF. CDR3 in DNA: TGTGCCAGCAAAACAGGGCAGGGGGCCAACGTCCTGACTTTC.

This clone has only one observation. The rearrangement joins TRBV5-1 to TRBJ1-1; 9 bases map to TRBD1. The V segment lost 6 bases and the J segment 3 bases; nucleotides outside the gene matches: 9. The CDR3 runs to 15 residues. The germline gives CDR1 SGHRS, CDR2 YFSETQ. In nucleotides, the CDR3 is TGCGCCAGCAACCGGGACAGGGCTGGGTACACTGAAGCTTTCTTT. Translating it yields CASNRDRAGYTEAFF.

A few counts support this clone. This chain uses TRBV18 with TRBJ2-7; 8 bases are shared with TRBD1. This CDR3 region has 15 residues. Germline-derived CDR1 and CDR2 are KGHSH and LQKENI. V shed 4 bases, J shed 0 bases, and the junction held 5 bases outside the gene matches. In DNA, the CDR3 is TGTGCCAGCTCACGGGACAGGCTGAGCTCCTACGAGCAGTACTTC. Its protein product is CASSRDRLSSYEQYF.

The chain combines TRBV5-1 with TRBJ1-1; 11 nucleotides agree with TRBD1. V lost 3 bases, J lost 2 bases, and 9 bases stayed unmatched. The CDR3 is 17 amino acids. In germline, CDR1 is SGHRS, CDR2 YFSETQ. The CDR3 protein is CASSYGTGGSSNTEAFF. Written as DNA, the CDR3 is TGCGCCAGCAGCTATGGGACAGGGGGTAGTAGCAACACTGAAGCTTTCTTT.

This chain uses TRBV29-1 with TRBJ1-1, with D perhaps matching TRBD1 (6 bases). The CDR3 runs to 15 residues. Germline lookup yields CDR1 SQVTM and CDR2 ANQGSEA. V was shortened by 4 bases and J by 3 bases, with 18 bases between the two germline ends. CDR3 sequence (DNA): TGCAGCGTTGGAGGGGGGGGTTGGACGGACACTGAAGCTTTCTTT. Encoded protein: CSVGGGGWTDTEAFF.

The V call is TRBV18, the J call TRBJ1-1, with TRBD1 as a possible D gene (5 bases). The CDR3 totals 13 residues. Germline V gene sequence: CDR1 KGHSH, CDR2 LQKENI. Deletions cut 2 bases from V and 11 bases from J, with 15 bases between. CDR3 nucleotide sequence: TGTGCCAGCTCACCAAGGGGTACAGTCGACGCTTTCTTT. This translates into CASSPRGTVDAFF.

The rearrangement uses TRBV27 and TRBJ2-2; 8 nucleotides align to TRBD1. The CDR3 extends over 14 amino acids. J lost 1 base, V lost 6 bases, and 1 base had no gene match. CDR1 is MNHEY, CDR2 SMNVEV, per germline (reference sequence). The CDR3 protein is CASRGQGNTGELFF. Here the CDR3 DNA reads TGTGCCAGCAGAGGACAGGGGAACACCGGGGAGCTGTTTTTT.

The chain employs TRBV6-5 and TRBJ2-1, with TRBD2 matching over 8 bases. CDR1 MNHEY and CDR2 SVGAGI come from the germline V gene. The CDR3 length is 15 residues. V trimming: 2 bases; J trimming: 8 bases; junction bases outside the gene matches: 8. The CDR3 loop reads CASSYVSGGPHEQFF. As DNA, the CDR3 is TGTGCCAGCAGTTACGTGTCGGGAGGGCCCCATGAGCAGTTCTTC.

The rearrangement links TRBV7-2 to TRBJ2-2; 12 nucleotides align to TRBD2. Trimming took 0 bases from V and 4 from J; bases not matched to a gene: 0. CDR1 is SGHTA, CDR2 FQGNSA, per germline. This CDR3 comprises 16 residues. For the CDR3, the DNA is TGTGCCAGCAGCTTAGCGGGACTAGCGGGCACCGGGGAGCTGTTTTTT. The encoded protein is CASSLAGLAGTGELFF.

The chain carries TRBV30 and TRBJ1-5; D call uncertain. CDR3 size: 11 residues. Germline values: CDR1 GTSNPN, CDR2 SVGIG (reference sequence). The CDR3 is CPGRDNQPQHF. Written as DNA, the CDR3 is TGTCCGGGAAGGGACAATCAGCCCCAGCATTTT.